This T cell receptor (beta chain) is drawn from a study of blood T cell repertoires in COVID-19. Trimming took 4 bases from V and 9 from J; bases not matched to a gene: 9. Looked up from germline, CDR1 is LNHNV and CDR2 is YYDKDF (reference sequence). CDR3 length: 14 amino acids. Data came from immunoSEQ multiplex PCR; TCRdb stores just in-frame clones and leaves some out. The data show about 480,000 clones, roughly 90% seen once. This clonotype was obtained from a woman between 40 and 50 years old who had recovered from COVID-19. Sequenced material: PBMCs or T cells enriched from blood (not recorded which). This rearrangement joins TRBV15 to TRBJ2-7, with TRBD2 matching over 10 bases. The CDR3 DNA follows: TGTGCCACCAGCACCGGGACTAGCGAGGAGGGGCAGTACTTC. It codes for CATSTGTSEEGQYF.